The 10 T cell receptor beta chains given below trace back to one sample, sequenced in a study of CD8+CD57+ T cells in acquired aplastic anemia. Researchers used genomic DNA as the template to profile TCR beta VDJ and CDR3. TCRdb reprocessed the reads via MiXCR and lists one record per CDR3 protein. The table shows 150,000 to 200,000 distinct CDR3 sequences, with about half occurring only once. Patients who underwent sequencing had shown CD8+CD57+ cell expansion by flow cytometry. The material sequenced was sorted CD4+, CD8+, or CD8+CD57+ T cells (not recorded which) from PBMCs. The receptors were gathered from a human donor with aplastic anemia.

The chain uses TRBV19 and TRBJ1-2; D not resolved. Germline CDR1 is LNHDA and CDR2 is SQIVND (reference sequence). The CDR3 sequence is 15 residues long. The V end lost 4 bases, the J end lost 5 bases, and 17 bases lay between the germline ends. The CDR3 bases are TGTGCCAGTAGTAGCTCCGGCCAAGATTTTTATGGCTACACCTTC. Residues: CASSSSGQDFYGYTF.

CDR3 loop: CAISARKGGLNSYEQYF. In nucleotides, the CDR3 is TGTGCCATCAGTGCTAGAAAGGGGGGGCTCAACTCCTACGAGCAGTACTTC. The V call is TRBV10-3, the J call TRBJ2-7; TRBD2 might be the D (7 bases). The V gene lost 4 bases and the J gene lost 0 bases, with 19 bases spanning the gap. CDR3 length: 17 amino acids. The germline gives CDR1 ENHRY, CDR2 SYGVKD.

The genes are TRBV18 and TRBJ2-3, with TRBD2 matching 12 bases. Germline trimming cut 3 bases from V and 4 bases from J; bases unmatched to any gene: 8. CDR3 length equals 17 residues. CDR1 is KGHSH, CDR2 LQKENI, per germline. CDR3 coding DNA: TGTGCCAGCTCACCCGTCTCCCTAGCGGGGGGGGCAGATACGCAGTATTTT. Protein sequence: CASSPVSLAGGADTQYF. Variable domain in full (rest from reference TRBV18 and TRBJ2-3): NAGVMQNPRHLVRRRGQEARLRCSPMKGHSHVYWYRQLPEEGLKFMVYLQKENIIDESGMPKERFSAEFPKEGPSILRIQQVVRGDSAAYFCASSPVSLAGGADTQYFGPGTRLTVL.

The chain employs TRBV20-1 and TRBJ2-3; D not resolved. Trimming stripped 4 bases from V and 5 bases from J, with 7 bases between. Germline V gene data show CDR1 as DFQATT and CDR2 as SNEGSKA (reference sequence). The CDR3 extends over 11 amino acids. CDR3 coding DNA: TGCAGTGCTACGCTGAGAGATACGCAGTATTTT. It encodes CSATLRDTQYF.

CDR3 DNA: TGTGCCAGCAGTGCTGGAAGGACAGGGACTGAGCAGTTCTTC. Translation gives CASSAGRTGTEQFF. The genes are TRBV25-1 and TRBJ2-1; 8 bases line up with TRBD1. Germline values: CDR1 MGHDK, CDR2 SYGVNS. Unmatched junction bases numbered 8, after V lost 4 bases and J lost 9 bases. The CDR3 contains 14 residues.

This clonotype was found a few times. The rearrangement joins TRBV27 to TRBJ2-1; possibly TRBD1 for D (5 bases). This CDR3 has 15 residues. Germline V gene sequence: CDR1 MNHEY, CDR2 SMNVEV (reference sequence). V lost 3 bases and J 6 bases, leaving 15 bases between the germline ends. CDR3 sequence: CASSFRGLYGNEQFF. In DNA form, the CDR3 reads TGTGCCAGCAGTTTTAGGGGCTTGTACGGCAATGAGCAGTTCTTC.

This clonotype was recorded at least ten times. This sequence joins TRBV15 and TRBJ2-3; D possibly corresponds to TRBD2 (7 bases). Germline CDR1 is LNHNV and CDR2 is YYDKDF (reference sequence). The CDR3 runs to 15 residues. V lost 0 bases and J lost 4, with 11 bases in between. The CDR3 reads CATSRDKGGPDTQYF. CDR3 sequence (DNA): TGTGCCACCAGCAGAGATAAGGGGGGGCCAGATACGCAGTATTTT.

The rearrangement uses TRBV2 and TRBJ2-6; D may be TRBD1 (5 bases). CDR1 and CDR2 from the germline V gene are SNHLY and FYNNEI. This CDR3 has 16 residues. Deletions cut 5 bases from V and 0 bases from J, with 11 bases between. This chain's CDR3 is CASSRGLLSGANVLTF. The DNA of the CDR3 is TGTGCCAGCAGTAGGGGCCTACTCTCTGGGGCCAACGTCCTGACTTTC.

The chain combines TRBV18 with TRBJ2-6; the D is unclear. This CDR3 contains 15 residues. Germline V gives CDR1 KGHSH, CDR2 LQKENI. Trimming took 3 bases from V and 2 from J, leaving 8 bases between them. The CDR3 protein is CASSPVGTGANVLTF. CDR3 DNA sequence: TGTGCCAGCTCACCTGTGGGAACTGGGGCCAACGTCCTGACTTTC.

This clonotype was seen repeatedly, ten times or more. The chain joins TRBV2 to TRBJ2-6; D uncertain. Trimming removed 4 bases from V and 0 bases from J, with 4 bases in between. The CDR3 runs 14 residues. Germline V gene sequence: CDR1 SNHLY, CDR2 FYNNEI. The CDR3 loop is CASSADSGANVLTF. The CDR3 coding sequence is TGTGCCAGCAGTGCAGACTCTGGGGCCAACGTCCTGACTTTC.